This T cell receptor (beta chain) was identified in a study of T cell responses to AZD1222 COVID-19 vaccine. Broader study findings: Regions 160-218 and 743-854 held dominance among vaccine-associated CD4 TCRs, which spanned spike. Among AZD1222 vaccinees, only six were seropositive at baseline. The donor group comprised mostly white British people and more females; the analysis possibly underestimated clonal diversity. Of spike-specific TCRs, nearly half reportedly target regions left unmutated in variants.

Clones were sequenced by immunoSEQ multiplex PCR, and TCRdb holds only the in-frame ones, with some missing. There are 150,000 or so clones in the sample; under 95% occur only once, and roughly 2% lies in the top ten. The CDR3 is 14 residues long. Trimming took 5 bases from V and 7 from J, leaving 14 bases between them. Germline V gene data show CDR1 as LNHNV and CDR2 as YYDKDF (reference sequence). The sample holds one count of this clone. Its antigen is as yet unknown. Sequenced here: peripheral blood, sampled on day 0 of AZD1222 vaccination. This chain uses TRBV15 with TRBJ1-4; no firm D call. The TCR comes from an adult in good health. The CDR3 here is CATSSRREGEKLFF. Written as DNA, the CDR3 is TGTGCCACCAGCTCCCGTCGAGAGGGTGAAAAACTGTTTTTT.